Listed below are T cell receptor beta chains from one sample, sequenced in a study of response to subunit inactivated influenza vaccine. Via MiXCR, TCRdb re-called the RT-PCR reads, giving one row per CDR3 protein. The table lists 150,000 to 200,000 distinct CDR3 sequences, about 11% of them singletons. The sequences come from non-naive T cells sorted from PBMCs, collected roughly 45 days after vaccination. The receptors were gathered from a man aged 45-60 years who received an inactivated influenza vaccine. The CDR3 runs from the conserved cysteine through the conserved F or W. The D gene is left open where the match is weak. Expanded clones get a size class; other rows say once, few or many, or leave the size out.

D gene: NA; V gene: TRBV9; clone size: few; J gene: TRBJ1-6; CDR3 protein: CASSGREVDSPLHF; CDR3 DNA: TGTGCCAGCAGCGGCAGGGAGGTAGACTCACCCCTCCACTTT
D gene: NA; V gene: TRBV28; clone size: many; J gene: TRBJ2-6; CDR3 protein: CASSVPEGVLTF; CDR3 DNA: TGTGCCAGCAGCGTCCCTGAAGGCGTCCTGACTTTC
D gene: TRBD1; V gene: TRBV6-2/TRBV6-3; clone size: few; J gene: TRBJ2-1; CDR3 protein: CASSSQGGEQFF; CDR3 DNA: TGTGCCAGCAGTTCACAGGGGGGTGAGCAGTTCTTC
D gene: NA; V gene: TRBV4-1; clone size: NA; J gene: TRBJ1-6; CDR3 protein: CASSQGERDYSPLHF; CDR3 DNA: TGCGCCAGCAGCCAAGGGGAAAGGGATTATTCACCCCTCCACTTT
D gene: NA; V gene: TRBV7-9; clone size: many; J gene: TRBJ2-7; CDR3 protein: CASGREVYYEQYF; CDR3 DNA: TGTGCCAGCGGTCGTGAGGTCTACTACGAGCAGTACTTC
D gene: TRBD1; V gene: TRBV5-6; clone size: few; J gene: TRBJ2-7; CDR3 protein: CASFPPGGSEQYF; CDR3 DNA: TGTGCCAGCTTCCCCCCAGGGGGCAGCGAGCAGTACTTC
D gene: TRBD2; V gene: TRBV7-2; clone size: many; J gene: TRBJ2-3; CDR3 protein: CASSSETSGGTQYF; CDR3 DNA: TGTGCCAGCAGCTCGGAAACTAGCGGGGGTACGCAGTATTTT
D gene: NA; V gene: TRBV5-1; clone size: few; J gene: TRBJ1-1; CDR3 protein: CASRGSLLATEAFF; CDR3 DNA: TGCGCCAGCAGGGGGTCGCTTTTGGCCACTGAAGCTTTCTTT
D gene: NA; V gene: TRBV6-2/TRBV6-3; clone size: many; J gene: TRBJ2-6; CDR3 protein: CASSSYGVSGANVLTF; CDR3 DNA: TGTGCCAGCAGTTCATACGGGGTCTCTGGGGCCAACGTCCTGACTTTC
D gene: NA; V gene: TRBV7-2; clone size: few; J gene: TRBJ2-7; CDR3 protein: CASSLNGGAHYEQYF; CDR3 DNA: TGTGCCAGCAGCTTAAATGGCGGGGCGCACTACGAGCAGTACTTC
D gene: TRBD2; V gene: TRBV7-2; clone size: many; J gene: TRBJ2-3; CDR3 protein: CASSLGVLAETDTQYF; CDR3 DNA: TGTGCCAGCAGCTTAGGGGTCCTAGCGGAGACAGATACGCAGTATTTT
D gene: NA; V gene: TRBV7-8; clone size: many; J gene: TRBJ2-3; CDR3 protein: CASSIQAIHFTDTQYF; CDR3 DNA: TGTGCCAGCAGCATTCAGGCTATCCATTTCACAGATACGCAGTATTTT
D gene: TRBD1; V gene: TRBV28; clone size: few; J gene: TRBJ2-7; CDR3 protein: CASTGGRTSFYEQYF; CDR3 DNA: TGTGCCAGCACAGGGGGTCGGACCAGTTTCTACGAGCAGTACTTC
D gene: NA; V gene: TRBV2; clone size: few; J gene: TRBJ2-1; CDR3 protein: CASRDNLRRNEQFF; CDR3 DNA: TGTGCCAGCCGTGACAACCTCAGACGCAATGAGCAGTTCTTC
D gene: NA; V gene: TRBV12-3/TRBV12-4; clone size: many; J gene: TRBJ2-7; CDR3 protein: CASSSLLAYEQYF; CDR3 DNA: TGTGCCAGCAGCTCGTTACTAGCCTACGAGCAGTACTTC
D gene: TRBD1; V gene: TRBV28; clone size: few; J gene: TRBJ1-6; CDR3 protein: CASLPGTGANSPLHF; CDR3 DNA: TGTGCCAGCCTCCCCGGGACAGGGGCTAATTCACCCCTCCACTTT
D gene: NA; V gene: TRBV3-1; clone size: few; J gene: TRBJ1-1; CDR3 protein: CASSQEGGKTEAFF; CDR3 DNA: TGTGCCAGCAGCCAAGAAGGAGGGAAAACTGAAGCTTTCTTT
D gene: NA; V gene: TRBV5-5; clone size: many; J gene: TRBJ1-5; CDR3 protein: CASSFHSNQPQHF; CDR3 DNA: TGTGCCAGCAGCTTCCATAGCAATCAGCCCCAGCATTTT
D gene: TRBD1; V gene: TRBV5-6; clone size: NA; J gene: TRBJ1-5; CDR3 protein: CASSRQGDNQPQHF; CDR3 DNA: TGTGCCAGCAGCCGACAGGGGGACAATCAGCCCCAGCATTTT
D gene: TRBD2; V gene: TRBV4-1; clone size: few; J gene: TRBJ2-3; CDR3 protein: CASSHRGRERADTQYF; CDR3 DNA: TGCGCCAGCAGCCATCGCGGGAGGGAGAGGGCAGATACGCAGTATTTT
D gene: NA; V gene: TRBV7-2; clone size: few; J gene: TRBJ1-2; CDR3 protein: CASSSGPGAYGYTF; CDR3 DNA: TGTGCCAGCAGCTCCGGGCCGGGGGCTTATGGCTACACCTTC
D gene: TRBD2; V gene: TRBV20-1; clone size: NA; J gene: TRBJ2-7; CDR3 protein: CSAWRLAGGYEQYF; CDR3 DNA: TGCAGTGCTTGGCGTCTAGCGGGAGGGTACGAGCAGTACTTC
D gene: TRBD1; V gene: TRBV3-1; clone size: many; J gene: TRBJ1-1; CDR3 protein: CASSLRGQGVTAEAFF; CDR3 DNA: TGTGCCAGCAGCCTTAGGGGTCAGGGGGTGACGGCTGAAGCTTTCTTT
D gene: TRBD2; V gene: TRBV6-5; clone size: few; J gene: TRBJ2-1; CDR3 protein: CASSYSMVAGGPHNEQFF; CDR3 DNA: TGTGCCAGCAGTTACTCGATGGTAGCGGGAGGACCCCACAATGAGCAGTTCTTC
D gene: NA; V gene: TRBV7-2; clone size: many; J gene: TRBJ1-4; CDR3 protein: CASSTQTLGLMHEKLFF; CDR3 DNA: TGTGCCAGCAGCACCCAAACCCTAGGGCTAATGCATGAAAAACTGTTTTTT
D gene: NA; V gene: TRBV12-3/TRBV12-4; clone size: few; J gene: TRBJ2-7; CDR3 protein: CASSGTLYYEQYF; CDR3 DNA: TGTGCCAGCAGCGGGACCTTATACTACGAGCAGTACTTC
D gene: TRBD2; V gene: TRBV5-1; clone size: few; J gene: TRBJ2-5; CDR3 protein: CASSLGSGGGIETQYF; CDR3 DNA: TGCGCCAGCAGCTTGGGGTCCGGGGGGGGCATCGAGACCCAGTACTTC
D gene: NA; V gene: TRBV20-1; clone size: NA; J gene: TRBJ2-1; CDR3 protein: CSARVGDPYNEQFF; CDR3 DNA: TGCAGTGCTAGAGTGGGGGACCCCTACAATGAGCAGTTCTTC
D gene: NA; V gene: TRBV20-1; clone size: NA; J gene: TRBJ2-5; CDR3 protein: CSARDVEAWETQYF; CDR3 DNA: TGCAGTGCTAGAGATGTGGAGGCATGGGAGACCCAGTACTTC
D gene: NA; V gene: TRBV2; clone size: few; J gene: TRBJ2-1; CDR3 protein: CASTLTYYNEQFF; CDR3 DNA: TGTGCCAGCACCCTTACTTACTACAATGAGCAGTTCTTC
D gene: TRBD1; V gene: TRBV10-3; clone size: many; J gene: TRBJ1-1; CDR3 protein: CAIRMNRGTEAFF; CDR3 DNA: TGTGCCATCAGGATGAACAGGGGAACTGAAGCTTTCTTT
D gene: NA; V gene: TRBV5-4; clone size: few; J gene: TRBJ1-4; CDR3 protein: CASSLRTDQNEKLFF; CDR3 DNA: TGTGCCAGCAGCCTAAGGACAGATCAAAATGAAAAACTGTTTTTT
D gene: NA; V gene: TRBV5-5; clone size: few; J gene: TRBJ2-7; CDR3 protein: CASSLSDTYEQYF; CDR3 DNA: TGTGCCAGCAGCTTGTCGGATACCTACGAGCAGTACTTC
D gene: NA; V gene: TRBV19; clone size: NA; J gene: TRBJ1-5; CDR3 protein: CASITDHAGNQPQHF; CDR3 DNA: TGTGCCAGTATCACGGACCATGCCGGCAATCAGCCCCAGCATTTT
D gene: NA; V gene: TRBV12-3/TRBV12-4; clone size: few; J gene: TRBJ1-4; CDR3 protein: CASTRSRGTNEKLFF; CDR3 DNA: TGTGCCAGCACTAGATCTAGGGGAACTAATGAAAAACTGTTTTTT
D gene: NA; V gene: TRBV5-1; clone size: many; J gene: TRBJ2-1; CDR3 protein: CASSSDRNNEQFF; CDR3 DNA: TGCGCCAGCAGCTCGGACAGAAACAATGAGCAGTTCTTC
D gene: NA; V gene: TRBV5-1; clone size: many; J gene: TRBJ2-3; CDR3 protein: CASSLKKYASRDASTDTQYF; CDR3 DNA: TGCGCCAGCAGCTTGAAAAAATATGCATCGAGGGACGCTAGCACAGATACGCAGTATTTT
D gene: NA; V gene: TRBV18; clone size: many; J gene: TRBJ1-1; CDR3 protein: CASSPQVNTEAFF; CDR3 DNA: TGTGCCAGCTCACCACAGGTTAACACTGAAGCTTTCTTT
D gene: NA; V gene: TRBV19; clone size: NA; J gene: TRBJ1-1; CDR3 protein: CASTVARDTEAFF; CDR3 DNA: TGTGCCAGTACCGTGGCGCGGGACACTGAAGCTTTCTTT
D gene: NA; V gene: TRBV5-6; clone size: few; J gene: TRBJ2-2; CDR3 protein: CASSFWLGATGELFF; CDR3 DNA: TGTGCCAGCAGCTTCTGGTTAGGGGCGACCGGGGAGCTGTTTTTT
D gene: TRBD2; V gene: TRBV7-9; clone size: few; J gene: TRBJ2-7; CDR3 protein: CASSFQRGYEQYF; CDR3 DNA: TGTGCCAGCAGCTTTCAGCGGGGCTACGAGCAGTACTTC
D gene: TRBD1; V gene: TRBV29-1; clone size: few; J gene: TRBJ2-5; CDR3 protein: CSVRDRLQETQYF; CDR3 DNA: TGCAGCGTGCGGGACAGGCTACAAGAGACCCAGTACTTC
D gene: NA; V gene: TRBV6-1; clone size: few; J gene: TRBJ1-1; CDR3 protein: CASNRLRVGTEAFF; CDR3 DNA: TGTGCCAGCAACCGTTTGAGGGTGGGAACTGAAGCTTTCTTT
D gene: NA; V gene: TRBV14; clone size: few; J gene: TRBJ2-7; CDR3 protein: CASSQERDIYGQAPYEQYF; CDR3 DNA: TGTGCCAGCAGCCAAGAAAGGGACATATATGGGCAGGCACCCTACGAGCAGTACTTC
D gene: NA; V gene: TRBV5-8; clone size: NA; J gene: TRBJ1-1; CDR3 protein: CASSWGGAPTAFF; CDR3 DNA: TGTGCCAGCAGCTGGGGGGGGGCACCCACCGCTTTCTTT
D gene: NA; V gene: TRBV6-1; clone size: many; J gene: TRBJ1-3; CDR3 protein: CASSQLRGGGNTIYF; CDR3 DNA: TGTGCCAGCAGCCAACTCCGTGGGGGTGGAAACACCATATATTTT
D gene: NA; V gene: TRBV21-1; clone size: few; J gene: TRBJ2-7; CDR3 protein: CASSKRPGFQDPYEQYF; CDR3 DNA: TGTGCCAGCAGCAAACGTCCGGGATTTCAGGATCCATACGAGCAGTACTTC
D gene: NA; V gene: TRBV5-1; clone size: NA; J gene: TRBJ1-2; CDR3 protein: CASSSDRIGYGYTF; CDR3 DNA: TGCGCCAGCAGCTCTGACAGGATCGGCTATGGCTACACCTTC
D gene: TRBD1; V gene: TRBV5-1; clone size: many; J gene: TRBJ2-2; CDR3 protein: CASERQGGTGELFF; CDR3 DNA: TGCGCCAGCGAGAGACAGGGTGGTACCGGGGAGCTGTTTTTT
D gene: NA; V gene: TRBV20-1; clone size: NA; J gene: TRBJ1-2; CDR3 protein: CSFPTGLNYGYTF; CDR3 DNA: TGCAGCTTTCCGACAGGCCTAAACTATGGCTACACCTTC
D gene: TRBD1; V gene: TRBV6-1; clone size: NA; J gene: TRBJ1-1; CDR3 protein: CASRPGQLNTEAFF; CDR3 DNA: TGTGCCAGCAGGCCGGGACAGCTGAACACTGAAGCTTTCTTT
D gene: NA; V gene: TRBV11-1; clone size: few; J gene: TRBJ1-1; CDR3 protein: CASSSPNGGGGSNTEAFF; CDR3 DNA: TGTGCCAGCAGCTCCCCAAATGGGGGCGGAGGAAGCAACACTGAAGCTTTCTTT
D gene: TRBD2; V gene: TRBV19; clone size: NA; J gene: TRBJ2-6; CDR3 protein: CASPPREGPSGANVLTF; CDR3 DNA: TGTGCCAGCCCACCGAGGGAGGGGCCCTCTGGGGCCAACGTCCTGACTTTC
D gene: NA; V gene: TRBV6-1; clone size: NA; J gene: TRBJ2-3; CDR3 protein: CASSEASGATDTQYF; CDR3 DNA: TGTGCCAGCAGTGAAGCTAGCGGAGCCACAGATACGCAGTATTTT
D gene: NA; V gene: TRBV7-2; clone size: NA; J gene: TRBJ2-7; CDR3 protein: CASSLEGGEVYEQYF; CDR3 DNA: TGTGCCAGCAGCTTAGAGGGGGGGGAAGTATACGAGCAGTACTTC
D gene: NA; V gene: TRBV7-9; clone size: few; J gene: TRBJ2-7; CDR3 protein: CASSFGRQISYEQYF; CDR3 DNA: TGTGCCAGCAGCTTCGGGCGGCAAATCTCCTACGAGCAGTACTTC
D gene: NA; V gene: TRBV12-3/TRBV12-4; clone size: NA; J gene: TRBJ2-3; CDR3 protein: CASSLFLVLDTQYF; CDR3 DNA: TGTGCCAGCAGTTTGTTCCTAGTGCTAGATACGCAGTATTTT